The clone carrying this T cell receptor beta chain was seen a handful of times. In germline, CDR1 is MGHDK, CDR2 SYGVNS. The V end lost 7 bases, the J end lost 3 bases, and 16 bases lay between the germline ends. The CDR3 extends over 14 amino acids. TCR beta libraries were built with iRepertoire HTBI primers and Arm-PCR of CDR3 regions. TCRdb re-called the multiplex PCR reads with MiXCR, one entry per CDR3 protein. Of approximately 400,000 distinct CDR3 sequences in the sample, 15% were seen once. The data are from a study of regulatory T cells in long-lasting Graves disease. Stated time point: newly diagnosed GD, antithyroid drugs for less than 3 months. The TCR library was made from RNA that had been extracted from PBMCs in TRIzol. The same data also went into a second study, on T cells in Graves' hyperthyroidism and ophthalmopathy.

The clonotype comes from a woman in her 30s with Graves disease. The chain joins TRBV25-1 to TRBJ2-7; D unresolved. The sequencing used peripheral blood mononuclear cells (PBMCs), collected at new diagnosis, from a patient treated with antithyroid drugs. CDR3 sequence reads: CASTRTEPDYEQYF. The CDR3 DNA sequence: TGTGCCAGCACCAGGACGGAGCCTGACTACGAGCAGTACTTC.